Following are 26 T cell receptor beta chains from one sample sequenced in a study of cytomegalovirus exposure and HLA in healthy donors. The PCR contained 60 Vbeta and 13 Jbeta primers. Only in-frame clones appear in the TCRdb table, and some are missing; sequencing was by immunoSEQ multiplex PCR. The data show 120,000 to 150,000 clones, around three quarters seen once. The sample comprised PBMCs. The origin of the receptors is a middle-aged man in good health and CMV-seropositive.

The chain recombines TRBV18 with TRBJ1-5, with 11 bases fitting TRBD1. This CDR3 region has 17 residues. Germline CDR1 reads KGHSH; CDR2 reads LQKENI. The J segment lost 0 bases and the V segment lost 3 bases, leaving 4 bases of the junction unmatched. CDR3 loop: CASSPQGTGGSNQPQHF. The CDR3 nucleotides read TGTGCCAGCTCACCGCAAGGGACAGGGGGTAGCAATCAGCCCCAGCATTTT.

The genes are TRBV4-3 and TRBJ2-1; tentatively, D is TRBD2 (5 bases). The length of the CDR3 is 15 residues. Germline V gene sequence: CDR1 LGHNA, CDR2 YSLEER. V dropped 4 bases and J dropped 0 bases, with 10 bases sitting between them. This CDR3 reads CASSLERDSYNEQFF. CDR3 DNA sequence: TGCGCCAGCAGCCTAGAACGGGACTCCTACAATGAGCAGTTCTTC.

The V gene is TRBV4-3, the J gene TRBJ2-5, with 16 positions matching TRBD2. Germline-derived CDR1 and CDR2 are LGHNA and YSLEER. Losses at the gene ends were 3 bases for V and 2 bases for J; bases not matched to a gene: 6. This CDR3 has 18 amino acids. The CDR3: CASSQGLAGGADQETQYF. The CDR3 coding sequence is TGCGCCAGCAGCCAGGGACTAGCGGGAGGGGCGGATCAAGAGACCCAGTACTTC.

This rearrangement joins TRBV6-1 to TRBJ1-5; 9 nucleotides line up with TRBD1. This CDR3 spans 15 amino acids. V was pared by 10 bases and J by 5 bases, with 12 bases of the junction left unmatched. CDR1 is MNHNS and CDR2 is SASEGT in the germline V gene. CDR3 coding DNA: TGTGCCACCTGGGAGTATGGACAGGGGTATCAGCCCCAGCATTTT. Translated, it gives CATWEYGQGYQPQHF.

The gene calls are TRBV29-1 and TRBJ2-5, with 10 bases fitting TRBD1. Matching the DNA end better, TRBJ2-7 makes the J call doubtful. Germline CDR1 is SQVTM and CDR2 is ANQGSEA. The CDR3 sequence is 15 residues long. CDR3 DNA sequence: TGCAGCGTCAAATCACCGGGACAGGGGTCAGGCGAGCAGTACTTC. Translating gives CSVKSPGQGSGEQYF.

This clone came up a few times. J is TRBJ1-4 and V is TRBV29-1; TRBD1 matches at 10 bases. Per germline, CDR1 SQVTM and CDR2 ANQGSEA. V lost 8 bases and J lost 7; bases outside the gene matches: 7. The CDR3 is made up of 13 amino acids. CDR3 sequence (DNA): TGCAGCTCGTGGACAGGGGGAAGTGAAAAACTGTTTTTT. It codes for CSSWTGGSEKLFF.

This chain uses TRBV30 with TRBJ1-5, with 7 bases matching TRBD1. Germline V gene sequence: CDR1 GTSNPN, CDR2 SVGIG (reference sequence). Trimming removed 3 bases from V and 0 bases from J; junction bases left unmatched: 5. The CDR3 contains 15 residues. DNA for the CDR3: TGTGCCTGGAGCGTCGGGACAGTTAGCAATCAGCCCCAGCATTTT. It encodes CAWSVGTVSNQPQHF.

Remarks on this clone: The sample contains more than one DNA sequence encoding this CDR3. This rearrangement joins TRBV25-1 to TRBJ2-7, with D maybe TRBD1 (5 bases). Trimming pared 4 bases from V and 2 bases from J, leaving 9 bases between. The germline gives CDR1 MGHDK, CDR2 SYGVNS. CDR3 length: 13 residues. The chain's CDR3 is CASSVTGTYEQYF. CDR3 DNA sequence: TGTGCCAGCAGTGTAACAGGAACCTACGAGCAGTACTTC.

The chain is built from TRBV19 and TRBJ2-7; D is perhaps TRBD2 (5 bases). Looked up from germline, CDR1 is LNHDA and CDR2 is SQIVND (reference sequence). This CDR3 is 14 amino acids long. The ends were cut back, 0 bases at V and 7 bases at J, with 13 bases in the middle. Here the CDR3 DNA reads TGTGCCAGTAGTATAGATCCCCTCCGGGGTGAGCAGTACTTC. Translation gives CASSIDPLRGEQYF. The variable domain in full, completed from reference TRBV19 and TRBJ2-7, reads DGGITQSPKYLFRKEGQNVTLSCEQNLNHDAMYWYRQDPGQGLRLIYYSQIVNDFQKGDIAEGYSVSREKKESFPLTVTSAQKNPTAFYLCASSIDPLRGEQYFGPGTRLTVT.

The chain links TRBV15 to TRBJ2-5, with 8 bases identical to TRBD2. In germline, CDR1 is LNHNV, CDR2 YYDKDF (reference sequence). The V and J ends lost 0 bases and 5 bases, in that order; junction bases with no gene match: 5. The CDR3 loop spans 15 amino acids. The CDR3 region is CATSRDPGLGETQYF. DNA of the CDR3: TGTGCCACCAGCAGAGATCCGGGACTAGGGGAGACCCAGTACTTC.

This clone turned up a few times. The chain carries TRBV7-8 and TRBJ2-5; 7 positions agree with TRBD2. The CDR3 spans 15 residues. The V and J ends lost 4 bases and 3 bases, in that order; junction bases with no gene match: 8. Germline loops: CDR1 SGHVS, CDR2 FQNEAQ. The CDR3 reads CASSSPGLGKETQYF. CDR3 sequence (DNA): TGTGCCAGCAGCTCACCCGGACTAGGGAAAGAGACCCAGTACTTC.

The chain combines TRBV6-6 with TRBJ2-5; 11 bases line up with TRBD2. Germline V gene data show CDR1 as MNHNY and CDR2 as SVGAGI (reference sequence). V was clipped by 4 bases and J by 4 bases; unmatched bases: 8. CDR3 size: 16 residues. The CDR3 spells CASSSLAGGPLETQYF. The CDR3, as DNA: TGTGCCAGCAGTTCATTAGCGGGGGGGCCCCTAGAGACCCAGTACTTC.

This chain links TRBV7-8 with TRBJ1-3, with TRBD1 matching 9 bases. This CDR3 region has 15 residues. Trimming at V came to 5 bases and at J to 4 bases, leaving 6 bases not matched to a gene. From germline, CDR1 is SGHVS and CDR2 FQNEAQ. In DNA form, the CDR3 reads TGTGCCAGCAGCAAATTACAGGGGGCGGGAAACACCATATATTTT. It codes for CASSKLQGAGNTIYF.

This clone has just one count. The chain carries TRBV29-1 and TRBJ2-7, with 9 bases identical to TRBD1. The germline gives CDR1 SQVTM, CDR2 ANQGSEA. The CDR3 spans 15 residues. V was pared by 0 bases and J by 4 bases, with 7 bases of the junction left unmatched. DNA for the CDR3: TGCAGCGTTGAAGAGTCGGGACAGGGAAAGTACGAGCAGTACTTC. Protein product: CSVEESGQGKYEQYF.

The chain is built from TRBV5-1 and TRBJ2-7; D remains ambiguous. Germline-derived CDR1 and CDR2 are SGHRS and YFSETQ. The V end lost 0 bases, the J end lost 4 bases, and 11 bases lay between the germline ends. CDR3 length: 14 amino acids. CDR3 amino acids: CASSLGAGVYEQYF. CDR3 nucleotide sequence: TGCGCCAGCAGCTTGGGGGCAGGCGTATACGAGCAGTACTTC.

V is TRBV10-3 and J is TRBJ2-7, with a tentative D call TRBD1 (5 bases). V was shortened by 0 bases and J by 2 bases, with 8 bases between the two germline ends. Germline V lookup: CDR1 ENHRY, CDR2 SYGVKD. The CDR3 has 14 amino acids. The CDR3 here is CAISESGVPYEQYF. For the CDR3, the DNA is TGTGCCATCAGTGAGTCAGGGGTGCCCTACGAGCAGTACTTC.

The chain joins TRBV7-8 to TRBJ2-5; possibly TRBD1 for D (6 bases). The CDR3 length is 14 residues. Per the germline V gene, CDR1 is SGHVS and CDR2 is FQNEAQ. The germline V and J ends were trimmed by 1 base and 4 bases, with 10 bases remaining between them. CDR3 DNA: TGTGCCAGCAGCTTAGACAGGGTTATAGAGACCCAGTACTTC. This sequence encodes CASSLDRVIETQYF.

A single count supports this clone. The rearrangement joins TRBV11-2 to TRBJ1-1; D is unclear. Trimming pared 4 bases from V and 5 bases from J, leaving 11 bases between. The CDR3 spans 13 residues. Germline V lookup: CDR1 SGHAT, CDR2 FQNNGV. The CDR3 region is CASSSSFVTEAFF. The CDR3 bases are TGTGCCAGCAGCTCAAGCTTTGTGACTGAAGCTTTCTTT.

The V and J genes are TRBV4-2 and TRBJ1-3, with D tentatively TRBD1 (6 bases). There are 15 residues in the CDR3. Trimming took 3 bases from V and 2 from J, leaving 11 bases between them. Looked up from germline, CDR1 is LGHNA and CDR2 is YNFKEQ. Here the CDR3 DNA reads TGTGCCAGCAGCCAGGGTACAGGGCCTGGAAACACCATATATTTT. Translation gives CASSQGTGPGNTIYF.

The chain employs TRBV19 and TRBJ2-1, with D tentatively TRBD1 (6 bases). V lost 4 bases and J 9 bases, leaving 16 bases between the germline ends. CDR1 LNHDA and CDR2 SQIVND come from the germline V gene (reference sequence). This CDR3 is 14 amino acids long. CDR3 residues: CASSTYRDTVEQFF. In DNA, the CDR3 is TGTGCCAGTAGTACCTACCGGGACACGGTTGAGCAGTTCTTC. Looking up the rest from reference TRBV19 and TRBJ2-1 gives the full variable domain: DGGITQSPKYLFRKEGQNVTLSCEQNLNHDAMYWYRQDPGQGLRLIYYSQIVNDFQKGDIAEGYSVSREKKESFPLTVTSAQKNPTAFYLCASSTYRDTVEQFFGPGTRLTVL.

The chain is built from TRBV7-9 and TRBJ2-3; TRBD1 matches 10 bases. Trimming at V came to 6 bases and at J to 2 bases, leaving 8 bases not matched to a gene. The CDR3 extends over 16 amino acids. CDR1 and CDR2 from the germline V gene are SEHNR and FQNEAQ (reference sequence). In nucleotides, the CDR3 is TGTGCCAGCAGTCAAGGGGGACAGGGGAACACAGATACGCAGTATTTT. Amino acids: CASSQGGQGNTDTQYF.

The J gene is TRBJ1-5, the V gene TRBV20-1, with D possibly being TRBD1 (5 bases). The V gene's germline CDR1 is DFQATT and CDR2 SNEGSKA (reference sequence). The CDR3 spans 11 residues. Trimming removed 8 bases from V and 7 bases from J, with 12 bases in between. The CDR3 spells CSTGRGQPQHF. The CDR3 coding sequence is TGCAGTACTGGAAGGGGACAGCCCCAGCATTTT.

The CDR3 sequence is CASSQGRKYEQYF. CDR3 DNA: TGCGCCAGCAGCCAAGGGCGGAAATACGAGCAGTACTTC. The chain joins TRBV4-1 to TRBJ2-7, with D hard to call. The CDR3 has 13 residues. Germline CDR1 reads MGHRA; CDR2 reads YSYEKL. V was clipped by 1 base and J by 4 bases, with 8 bases between them.

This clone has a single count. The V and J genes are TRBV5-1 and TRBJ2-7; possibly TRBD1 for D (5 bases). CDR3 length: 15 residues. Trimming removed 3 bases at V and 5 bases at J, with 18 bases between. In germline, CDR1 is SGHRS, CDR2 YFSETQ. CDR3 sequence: CASSSLEKIGDEQYF. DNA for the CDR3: TGCGCCAGCAGCTCCCTAGAAAAGATAGGGGACGAGCAGTACTTC.

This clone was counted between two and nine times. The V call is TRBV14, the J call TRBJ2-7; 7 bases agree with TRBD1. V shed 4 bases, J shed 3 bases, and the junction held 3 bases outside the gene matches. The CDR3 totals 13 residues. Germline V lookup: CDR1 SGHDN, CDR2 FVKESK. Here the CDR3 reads CASSRNRGYEQYF. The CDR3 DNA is TGTGCCAGCAGCCGGAACAGGGGCTACGAGCAGTACTTC.

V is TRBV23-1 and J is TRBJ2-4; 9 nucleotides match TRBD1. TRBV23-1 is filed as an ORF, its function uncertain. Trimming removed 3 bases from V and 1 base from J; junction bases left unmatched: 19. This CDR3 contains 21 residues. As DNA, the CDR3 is TGCGCCAGCAGTCAGTCCACAGGGGGCGAAGAGACGGTTATGGCCAAAAACATTCAGTACTTC. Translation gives CASSQSTGGEETVMAKNIQYF.